The 14 T cell receptor beta chains listed next were all sequenced from one sample in a study of T cell responses to AZD1222 COVID-19 vaccine. Assay used: immunoSEQ multiplex PCR; TCRdb lists only in-frame clones, some missing. Here the sample spans about 120,000 clones, 90% being singletons. Here the sequenced sample was peripheral blood, taken 28 days after the second dose of the MenACWY control vaccine. The origin of the receptors is an adult who received the MenACWY meningococcal vaccine as a control.

The chain joins TRBV7-9 to TRBJ2-1, with TRBD2 matching over 11 bases. V shed 3 bases and J 9 bases; nucleotides not matched to a gene: 13. CDR1 SEHNR and CDR2 FQNEAQ come from the germline V gene (reference sequence). This CDR3 spans 17 amino acids. The CDR3 protein is CASSFITGTSGKGEQFF. The CDR3 DNA reads as TGTGCCAGCAGCTTTATAACCGGGACTAGCGGTAAAGGTGAGCAGTTCTTC.

The CDR3 region has the DNA TGTGCCAGTAGTCTCGGACAGGGCGCAGATACGCAGTATTTT. It yields the protein CASSLGQGADTQYF. This chain uses TRBV19 with TRBJ2-3, with 8 positions matching TRBD1. CDR3 length equals 14 residues. Germline-derived CDR1 and CDR2 are LNHDA and SQIVND (reference sequence). V shed 5 bases, J shed 4 bases, and the junction held 5 bases outside the gene matches.

The chain has TRBV6-2 or TRBV6-3 and TRBJ2-7; a weak D match, TRBD2 (7 bases). The CDR3 spans 15 residues. Looked up from germline, CDR1 is MNHEY and CDR2 is SVGEGT. Trimming took off 6 bases at V and 2 bases at J, with 17 bases between the two ends. The CDR3 reads CASSSRLGGPYEQYV. The CDR3 nucleotides read TGTGCCAGCAGCTCCCGGCTCGGGGGGCCCTACGAGCAGTACGTC.

This clone was seen only once. This rearrangement joins TRBV7-2 to TRBJ2-1; D may be TRBD1 (6 bases). This CDR3 contains 15 residues. Germline V CDR1 and CDR2: SGHTA, FQGNSA. Between the trimmed V and J ends, which lost 2 bases and 2 bases, there was a span of 10 bases. The CDR3 sequence: CASSLTPGAYNEQFF. CDR3 DNA: TGTGCCAGCAGCTTAACCCCAGGGGCCTACAATGAGCAGTTCTTC.

The V and J genes are TRBV5-1 and TRBJ2-1; no firm D call. The germline CDR1 and CDR2 sequences are SGHRS and YFSETQ. V dropped 0 bases and J dropped 7 bases, with 11 bases sitting between them. The CDR3 is 14 residues long. CDR3 region: CASSLASVRNEQFF. The CDR3 DNA follows: TGCGCCAGCAGCTTGGCCTCGGTACGGAATGAGCAGTTCTTC. Combining the CDR3 with reference TRBV5-1 and TRBJ2-1 gives the whole variable domain KAGVTQTPRYLIKTRGQQVTLSCSPISGHRSVSWYQQTPGQGLQFLFEYFSETQRNKGNFPGRFSGRQFSNSRSEMNVSTLELGDSALYLCASSLASVRNEQFFGPGTRLTVL.

The J gene is TRBJ1-2, the V gene TRBV11-2; D is uncertain. CDR3 length: 16 amino acids. With 2 bases removed from V and 0 bases from J, the gap between germline ends came to 13 bases. Looked up from germline, CDR1 is SGHAT and CDR2 is FQNNGV. The CDR3 DNA is TGTGCCAGCAGCTTATTCTTGTCCACAGCTAACTATGGCTACACCTTC. Its translation is CASSLFLSTANYGYTF.

This chain connects TRBV6-4 to TRBJ2-1; no definite D call. V shed 5 bases and J shed 0 bases, with 11 bases lying between them. CDR1 and CDR2 from the germline V gene are MRHNA and SNTAGT. CDR3 length: 15 amino acids. The CDR3: CASSPTPSSYNEQFF. CDR3 bases: TGTGCCAGCAGTCCTACTCCAAGCTCCTACAATGAGCAGTTCTTC.

The chain couples TRBV4-2 to TRBJ1-2, with TRBD1 identical over 7 bases. Trimming at V came to 2 bases and at J to 2 bases, leaving 5 bases not matched to a gene. Per the germline V gene, CDR1 is LGHNA and CDR2 is YNFKEQ. CDR3 length equals 15 residues. The CDR3 DNA follows: TGTGCCAGCAGCCAACGGACAGGAGGAAACTATGGCTACACCTTC. This translates into CASSQRTGGNYGYTF.

This clone came up once. V gene TRBV18 combines with J gene TRBJ2-1, with D perhaps matching TRBD1 or TRBD2 (5 bases each). This CDR3 has 15 amino acids. CDR1 and CDR2 (germline): KGHSH, LQKENI. The ends were cut back, 2 bases at V and 8 bases at J, with 16 bases in the middle. The CDR3 loop is CASSPTGAFRYEQFF. The CDR3, as DNA: TGTGCCAGCTCACCAACCGGGGCTTTTAGGTATGAGCAGTTCTTC.

The chain has TRBV18 and TRBJ1-3; D not resolved. The CDR3 is 12 amino acids. V was trimmed by 3 bases and J by 4 bases, leaving 4 bases between them. The germline gives CDR1 KGHSH, CDR2 LQKENI. CDR3 protein: CASSPLGNTIYF. In DNA form, the CDR3 reads TGTGCCAGCTCACCGTTAGGAAACACCATATATTTT.

CDR3 protein: CASSSRPSGTGELFF. For the CDR3, the DNA is TGTGCCAGCAGTTCTCGACCTAGCGGCACCGGGGAGCTGTTTTTT. The chain is built from TRBV27 and TRBJ2-2, with 7 bases lining up with TRBD2. Germline loops: CDR1 MNHEY, CDR2 SMNVEV (reference sequence). The CDR3 extends over 15 amino acids. The ends lost 4 bases at V and 4 bases at J; junction bases unmatched: 6.

This chain connects TRBV5-1 to TRBJ2-1, with 10 bases that match TRBD2. Germline CDR1 SGHRS, CDR2 YFSETQ. The CDR3 spans 15 residues. V trimming: 2 bases; J trimming: 9 bases; junction bases outside the gene matches: 8. The CDR3 DNA reads as TGCGCCAGCAGCTTTATAGCGGGGGGCGGAATTGAGCAGTTCTTC. Its protein is CASSFIAGGGIEQFF.

This chain joins TRBV7-8 and TRBJ2-3; the D call may be TRBD1 or TRBD2 (6 bases each). The ends were cut back, 3 bases at V and 2 bases at J, with 9 bases in the middle. This CDR3 has 14 residues. From germline, CDR1 is SGHVS and CDR2 FQNEAQ. The CDR3 DNA sequence: TGTGCCAGCAGCTTTGGGGGGCCCACAGATACGCAGTATTTT. It specifies CASSFGGPTDTQYF.

The chain combines TRBV4-2 with TRBJ1-6; D is unresolved. The CDR3 has 15 amino acids. Germline CDR1 and CDR2: LGHNA and YNFKEQ. The V and J ends lost 0 bases and 5 bases respectively, with 8 bases between them. CDR3 in amino acids: CASSQDRADNSPLHF. CDR3 coding DNA: TGTGCCAGCAGCCAAGATCGGGCGGATAATTCACCCCTCCACTTT.